These 14 T cell receptor beta chains were sequenced from one sample in a study of blood T cell repertoires in COVID-19. Some clones are missing from TCRdb's copy, which holds only in-frame ones; the method was immunoSEQ multiplex PCR. The sample contains over 200,000 clones, about 93% of which appear only once. The specimen was peripheral blood. These receptors were collected from a man in his sixties with COVID-19, enrolled during active disease.

This clone occurred once. This sequence joins TRBV7-2 and TRBJ1-1; perhaps TRBD1 as D (5 bases). The germline V gene has CDR1 SGHTA and CDR2 FQGNSA. V was clipped by 5 bases and J by 2 bases, with 9 bases between them. This CDR3 comprises 13 residues. CDR3 in DNA: TGTGCCAGCAGCCCACAGGTTAACACTGAAGCTTTCTTT. This sequence encodes CASSPQVNTEAFF.

V is TRBV15 and J is TRBJ2-7; D gene uncertain. CDR1 LNHNV and CDR2 YYDKDF come from the germline V gene (reference sequence). With 2 bases removed from V and 1 base from J, the gap between germline ends came to 18 bases. The CDR3 contains 17 residues. In DNA, the CDR3 is TGTGCCACCAGCAGATACCTGATCGGGTCCTCATCCTACGAGCAGTACTTC. It encodes CATSRYLIGSSSYEQYF.

The chain couples TRBV28 to TRBJ2-1; 11 nucleotides agree with TRBD2. J was trimmed by 2 bases and V by 6 bases; bases with no gene match: 0. The CDR3 spans 14 residues. The V gene's germline CDR1 is MDHEN and CDR2 SYDVKM. The CDR3 sequence is CASRLAGAYNEQFF. In DNA, the CDR3 is TGTGCCAGCAGACTAGCGGGAGCCTACAATGAGCAGTTCTTC.

The chain couples TRBV18 to TRBJ1-4; the D gene is possibly TRBD1 (6 bases). Germline loops: CDR1 KGHSH, CDR2 LQKENI. This CDR3 has 14 residues. The ends were cut back, 3 bases at V and 5 bases at J, with 10 bases in the middle. In DNA, the CDR3 is TGTGCCAGCTCACCCGACAGGCTAAATGAAAAACTGTTTTTT. Translating it yields CASSPDRLNEKLFF.

The chain is built from TRBV28 and TRBJ2-7, with D tentatively TRBD2 (6 bases). The CDR3 is 14 residues long. V was clipped by 5 bases and J by 1 base, with 12 bases between them. Per the germline V gene, CDR1 is MDHEN and CDR2 is SYDVKM. Here the CDR3 reads CASSQPGTSYEQYF. DNA for the CDR3: TGTGCCAGCAGTCAACCGGGGACTTCCTACGAGCAGTACTTC.

The rearrangement joins TRBV27 to TRBJ1-5; D is unresolved. The ends were cut back, 3 bases at V and 0 bases at J, with 6 bases in the middle. The germline V gene encodes CDR1 MNHEY and CDR2 SMNVEV (reference sequence). The CDR3 sequence is 14 residues long. The CDR3 region is CASSFRDSNQPQHF. The CDR3 DNA is TGTGCCAGCAGTTTTAGAGATAGCAATCAGCCCCAGCATTTT.

V usage is TRBV9 and J usage is TRBJ2-3; TRBD2 aligns across 8 bases. Germline-derived CDR1 and CDR2 are SGDLS and YYNGEE. The CDR3 has 15 residues. J lost 4 bases, V lost 0 bases, and 4 bases had no gene match. The CDR3: CASSVGIAGSDTQYF. CDR3 bases: TGTGCCAGCAGCGTAGGAATAGCGGGGTCAGATACGCAGTATTTT.

Only one count was recorded for this clone. CDR3 region: CASRTGQNQPQHF. The CDR3 coding sequence is TGTGCCAGCAGGACAGGCCAAAATCAGCCCCAGCATTTT. The V and J genes are TRBV6-5 and TRBJ1-5; a weak D match, TRBD1 (6 bases). The CDR3 consists of 13 residues. Trimming took off 6 bases at V and 4 bases at J, with 10 bases between the two ends. Germline CDR1 and CDR2: MNHEY and SVGAGI.

The V gene is TRBV20-1, the J gene TRBJ2-7; D call uncertain. Germline V gives CDR1 DFQATT, CDR2 SNEGSKA (reference sequence). This CDR3 has 10 amino acids. V was shortened by 6 bases and J by 6 bases, with 9 bases between the two germline ends. CDR3 loop: CSALDGEQYF. CDR3 DNA sequence: TGCAGTGCCCTAGACGGCGAGCAGTACTTC.

The chain couples TRBV11-1 to TRBJ2-1; possibly TRBD2 for D (6 bases). The CDR3 has 14 amino acids. Looked up from germline, CDR1 is SGHAT and CDR2 is FQDESV (reference sequence). Trimming stripped 5 bases from V and 6 bases from J, with 14 bases between. CDR3 DNA sequence: TGTGCCAGCAGCCGAAATCGGGGGTTCAATGAGCAGTTCTTC. Translated: CASSRNRGFNEQFF.

With regard to this clone: This specimen includes other DNA sequences encoding the same CDR3. This chain connects TRBV7-9 to TRBJ1-2, with D perhaps matching TRBD1 (5 bases). This CDR3 region has 12 residues. Deletions cut 4 bases from V and 8 bases from J, with 11 bases between. The germline CDR1 and CDR2 sequences are SEHNR and FQNEAQ (reference sequence). The DNA of the CDR3 is TGTGCCAGCAGCTCGCAGGGTAGCGGCTACACCTTC. It codes for CASSSQGSGYTF. Full variable domain (missing parts from reference TRBV7-9 and TRBJ1-2): DTGVSQNPRHKITKRGQNVTFRCDPISEHNRLYWYRQTLGQGPEFLTYFQNEAQLEKSRLLSDRFSAERPKGSFSTLEIQRTEQGDSAMYLCASSSQGSGYTFGSGTRLTVV.

This chain uses TRBV7-3 with TRBJ2-2, with 8 bases fitting TRBD2. Germline CDR1 and CDR2: SGHTA and FQGTGA. The CDR3 is 16 amino acids. The V gene end was trimmed by 5 bases and the J gene end by 2 bases; junction bases not matched to a gene: 7. DNA of the CDR3: TGTGCCAGCAGCCAACCAAGCGGGGGTAACACCGGGGAGCTGTTTTTT. Encoded protein: CASSQPSGGNTGELFF. Filled out from reference TRBV7-3 and TRBJ2-2, the complete variable domain reads GAGVSQTPSNKVTEKGKYVELRCDPISGHTALYWYRQSLGQGPEFLIYFQGTGAADDSGLPNDRFFAVRPEGSVSTLKIQRTERGDSAVYLCASSQPSGGNTGELFFGEGSRLTVL.

The genes are TRBV7-3 and TRBJ2-1; TRBD2 agrees at 12 bases. V was clipped by 5 bases and J by 4 bases; unmatched bases: 3. The CDR3 extends over 15 amino acids. CDR1 is SGHTA, CDR2 FQGTGA, per germline. As DNA, the CDR3 is TGTGCCAGCAGCACGACTAGCGGGGGTTACAATGAGCAGTTCTTC. Its translation: CASSTTSGGYNEQFF.

This clone was recorded only once. The chain uses TRBV18 and TRBJ2-1; TRBD1 matches at 10 bases. V lost 5 bases to trimming and J lost 0 bases; unmatched junction nucleotides: 4. Germline V gene data show CDR1 as KGHSH and CDR2 as LQKENI. The CDR3 runs to 16 residues. CDR3 region: CASSSRTGGSYNEQFF. The CDR3 DNA follows: TGTGCCAGCTCATCCCGGACAGGGGGCTCCTACAATGAGCAGTTCTTC.